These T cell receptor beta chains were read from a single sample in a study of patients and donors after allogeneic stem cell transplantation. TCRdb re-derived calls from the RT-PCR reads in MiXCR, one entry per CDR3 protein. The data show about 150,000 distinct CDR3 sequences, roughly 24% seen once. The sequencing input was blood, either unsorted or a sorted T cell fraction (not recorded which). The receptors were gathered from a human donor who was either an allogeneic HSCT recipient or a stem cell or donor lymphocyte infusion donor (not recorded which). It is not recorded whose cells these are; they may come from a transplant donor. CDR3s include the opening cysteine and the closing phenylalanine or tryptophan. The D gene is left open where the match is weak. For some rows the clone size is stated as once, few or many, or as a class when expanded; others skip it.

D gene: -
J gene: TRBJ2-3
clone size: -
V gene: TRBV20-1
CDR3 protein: CSARDSSITDTQYF
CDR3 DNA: TGCAGTGCTAGAGATTCATCTATTACTGATACGCAGTATTTT

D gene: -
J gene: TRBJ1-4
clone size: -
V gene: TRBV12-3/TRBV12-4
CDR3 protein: CASSSPGLSTNEKLFF
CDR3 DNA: TGTGCCAGCAGTTCCCCCGGACTGTCAACTAATGAAAAACTGTTTTTT

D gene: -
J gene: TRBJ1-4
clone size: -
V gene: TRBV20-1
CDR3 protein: CSASRRGGEKLFF
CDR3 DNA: TGCAGTGCTAGCCGTAGGGGCGGTGAAAAACTGTTTTTT

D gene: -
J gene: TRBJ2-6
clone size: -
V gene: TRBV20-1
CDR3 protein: CSARGTVPPSGANVLTF
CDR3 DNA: TGCAGTGCTAGAGGCACAGTCCCCCCGTCTGGGGCCAACGTCCTGACTTTC

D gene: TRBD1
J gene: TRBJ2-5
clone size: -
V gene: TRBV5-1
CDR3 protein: CASSRMKTSGQGKETQYF
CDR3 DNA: TGCGCCAGCAGCCGAATGAAGACATCGGGACAGGGGAAAGAGACCCAGTACTTC

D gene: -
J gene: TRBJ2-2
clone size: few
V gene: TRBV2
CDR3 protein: CASRTGSGTGELFF
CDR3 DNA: TGTGCCAGCAGAACAGGGTCAGGCACCGGGGAGCTGTTTTTT

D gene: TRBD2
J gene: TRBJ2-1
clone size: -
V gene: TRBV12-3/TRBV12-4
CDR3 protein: CASNSGLAGINEQFF
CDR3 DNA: TGTGCCAGCAACTCGGGACTAGCGGGAATAAATGAGCAGTTCTTC

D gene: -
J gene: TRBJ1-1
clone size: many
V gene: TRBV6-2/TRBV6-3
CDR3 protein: CASSPGTVNTEAFF
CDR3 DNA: TGTGCCAGCAGTCCCGGGACGGTGAACACTGAAGCTTTCTTT

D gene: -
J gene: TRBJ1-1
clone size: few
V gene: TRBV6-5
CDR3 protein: CASRGNQAFF
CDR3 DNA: TGTGCCAGCAGGGGGAATCAAGCTTTCTTT

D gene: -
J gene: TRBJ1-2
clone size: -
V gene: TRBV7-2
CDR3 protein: CASSRVQGYTF
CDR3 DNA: TGTGCCAGCAGCCGAGTCCAGGGCTACACCTTC

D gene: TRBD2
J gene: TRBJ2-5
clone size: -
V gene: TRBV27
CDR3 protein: CASSWEGGPQETQYF
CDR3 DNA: TGTGCCAGCAGTTGGGAGGGAGGGCCCCAAGAGACCCAGTACTTC

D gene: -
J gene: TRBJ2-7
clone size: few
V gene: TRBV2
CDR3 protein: CASSEAPYRVKPYEQYF
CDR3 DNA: TGTGCCAGCAGTGAAGCGCCCTACAGGGTTAAACCCTACGAGCAGTACTTC

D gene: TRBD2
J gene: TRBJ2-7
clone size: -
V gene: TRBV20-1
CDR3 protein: CSARAGREVLNEQYF
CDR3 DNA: TGCAGTGCTAGAGCGGGGCGGGAGGTGTTAAACGAGCAGTACTTC

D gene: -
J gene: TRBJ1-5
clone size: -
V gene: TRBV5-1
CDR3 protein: CASSLDMDNQPQHF
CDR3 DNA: TGCGCCAGCAGCTTGGACATGGACAATCAGCCCCAGCATTTT

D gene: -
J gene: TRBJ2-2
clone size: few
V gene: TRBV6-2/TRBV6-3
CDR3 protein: CASCPYWSSNTGELFF
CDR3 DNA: TGTGCCAGCTGTCCCTATTGGAGCTCAAACACCGGGGAGCTGTTTTTT

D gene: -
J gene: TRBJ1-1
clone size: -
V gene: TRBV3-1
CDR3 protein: CASSQVGRVTEAFF
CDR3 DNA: TGTGCCAGCAGCCAAGTAGGGCGAGTGACTGAAGCTTTCTTT

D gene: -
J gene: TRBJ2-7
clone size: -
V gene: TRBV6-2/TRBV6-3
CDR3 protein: CASSSDRFDEQYF
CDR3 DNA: TGTGCCAGCAGTTCCGACAGGTTCGACGAGCAGTACTTC

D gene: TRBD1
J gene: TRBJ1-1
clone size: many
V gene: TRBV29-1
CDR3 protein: CSALRQGATEAFF
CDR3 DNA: TGCAGCGCCCTACGACAGGGGGCCACTGAAGCTTTCTTT

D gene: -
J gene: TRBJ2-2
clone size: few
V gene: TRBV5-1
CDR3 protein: CASSLGSGETGELFF
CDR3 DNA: TGCGCCAGCAGCTTGGGATCAGGGGAAACCGGGGAGCTGTTTTTT

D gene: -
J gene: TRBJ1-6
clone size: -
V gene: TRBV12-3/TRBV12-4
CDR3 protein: CASSPSGHLRAPLHF
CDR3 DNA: TGTGCCAGCAGTCCCTCGGGACACCTTAGAGCACCCCTCCACTTT

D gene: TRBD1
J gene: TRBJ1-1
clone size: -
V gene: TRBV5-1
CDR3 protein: CASSLHTGAEAFF
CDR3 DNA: TGCGCCAGCAGCTTACATACAGGGGCTGAAGCTTTCTTT

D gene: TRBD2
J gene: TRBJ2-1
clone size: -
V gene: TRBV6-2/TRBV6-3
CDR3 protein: CASSTDRLASFSDEQFF
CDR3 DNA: TGTGCCAGCAGCACCGACAGACTAGCCTCATTTTCGGATGAGCAGTTCTTC

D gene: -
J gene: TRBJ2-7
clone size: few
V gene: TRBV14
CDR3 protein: CASSQGRGNEQYF
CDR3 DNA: TGTGCCAGCAGCCAAGGGCGAGGAAACGAGCAGTACTTC

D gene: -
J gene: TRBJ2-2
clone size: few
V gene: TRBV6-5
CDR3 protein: CASSYSGATDTGELFF
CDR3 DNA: TGTGCCAGCAGTTACTCGGGGGCTACAGACACCGGGGAGCTGTTTTTT

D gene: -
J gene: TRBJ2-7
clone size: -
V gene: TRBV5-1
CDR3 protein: CASSPEVGGEQYF
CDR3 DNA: TGCGCCAGCAGCCCGGAGGTGGGAGGCGAGCAGTACTTC

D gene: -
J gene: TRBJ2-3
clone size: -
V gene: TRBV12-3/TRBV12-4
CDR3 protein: CASSLSGITDTQYF
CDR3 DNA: TGTGCCAGCAGTTTATCTGGGATTACAGATACGCAGTATTTT

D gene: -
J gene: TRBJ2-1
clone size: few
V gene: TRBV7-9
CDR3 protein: CASSLGTIASSYNEQFF
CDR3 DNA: TGTGCCAGCAGCTTAGGTACCATAGCGAGCTCCTACAATGAGCAGTTCTTC

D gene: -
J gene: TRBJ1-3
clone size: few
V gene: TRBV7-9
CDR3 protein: CASSLAPGRSSGNTIYF
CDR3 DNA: TGTGCCAGCAGCTTAGCCCCAGGGCGTTCCTCTGGAAACACCATATATTTT

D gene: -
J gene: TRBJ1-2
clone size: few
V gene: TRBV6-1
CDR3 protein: CASSEGTGPYGYTF
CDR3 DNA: TGTGCCAGCAGTGAAGGTACAGGGCCCTATGGCTACACCTTC

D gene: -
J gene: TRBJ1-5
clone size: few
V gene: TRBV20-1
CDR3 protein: CSASVDGYNQPQHF
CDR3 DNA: TGCAGTGCTAGCGTGGACGGGTATAATCAGCCCCAGCATTTT

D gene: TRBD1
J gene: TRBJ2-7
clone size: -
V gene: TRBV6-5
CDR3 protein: CASSSRTGPSYEQYF
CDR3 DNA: TGTGCCAGCAGTTCAAGGACAGGGCCCTCCTACGAGCAGTACTTC

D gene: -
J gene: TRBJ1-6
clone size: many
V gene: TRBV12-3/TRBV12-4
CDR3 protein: CASSLGPAGNSPLHF
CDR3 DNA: TGTGCCAGCAGTTTAGGTCCAGCGGGGAATTCACCCCTCCACTTT

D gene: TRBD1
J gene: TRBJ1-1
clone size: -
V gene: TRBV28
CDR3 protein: CASSVRDRYLNTEAFF
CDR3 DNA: TGTGCCAGCAGTGTCCGGGACAGGTACCTGAACACTGAAGCTTTCTTT

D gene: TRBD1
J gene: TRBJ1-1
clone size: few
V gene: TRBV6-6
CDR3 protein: CASSPGGGGYTEAFF
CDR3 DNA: TGTGCCAGCAGTCCGGGGGGAGGGGGCTATACTGAAGCTTTCTTT

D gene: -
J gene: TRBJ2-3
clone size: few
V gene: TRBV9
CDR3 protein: CASSGGQTSTDTQYF
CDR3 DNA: TGTGCCAGCAGCGGCGGACAGACTAGCACAGATACGCAGTATTTT

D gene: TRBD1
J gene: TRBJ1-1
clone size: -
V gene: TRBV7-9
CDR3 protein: CASSLVTGEARNTEAFF
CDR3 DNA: TGTGCCAGCAGCTTAGTAACAGGGGAGGCGCGAAACACTGAAGCTTTCTTT

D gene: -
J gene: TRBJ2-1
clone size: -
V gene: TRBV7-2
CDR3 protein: CASSLVIHEQFF
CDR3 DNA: TGTGCCAGCAGCTTAGTCATCCATGAGCAGTTCTTC

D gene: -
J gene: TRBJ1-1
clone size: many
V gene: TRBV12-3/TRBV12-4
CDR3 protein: CASSLARLNTEAFF
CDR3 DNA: TGTGCCAGCAGCTTAGCAAGATTGAACACTGAAGCTTTCTTT

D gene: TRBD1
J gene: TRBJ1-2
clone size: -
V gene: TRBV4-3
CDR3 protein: CASSQDPYPGTGLNYGYTF
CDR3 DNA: TGCGCCAGCAGCCAAGACCCTTATCCCGGGACAGGGCTCAACTATGGCTACACCTTC

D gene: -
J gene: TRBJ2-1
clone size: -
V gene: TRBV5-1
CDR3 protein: CASSLAGDNNEQFF
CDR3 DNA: TGCGCCAGCAGCTTGGCGGGAGATAACAATGAGCAGTTCTTC

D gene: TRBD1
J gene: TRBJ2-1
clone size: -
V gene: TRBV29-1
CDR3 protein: CSVEGQGNEQFF
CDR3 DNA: TGCAGCGTGGAGGGACAGGGAAATGAGCAGTTCTTC

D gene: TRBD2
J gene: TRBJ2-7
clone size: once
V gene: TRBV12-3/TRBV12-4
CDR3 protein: CASSLSSGDSYEQYF
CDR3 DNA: TGTGCCAGCAGTTTATCTAGCGGAGACTCCTACGAGCAGTACTTC

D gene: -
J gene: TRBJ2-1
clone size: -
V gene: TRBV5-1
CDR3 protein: CASSFWEDNNEQFF
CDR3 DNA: TGCGCCAGCAGCTTCTGGGAGGATAACAATGAGCAGTTCTTC

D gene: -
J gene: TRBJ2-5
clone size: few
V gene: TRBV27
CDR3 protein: CASSFRDVRGQETQYF
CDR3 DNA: TGTGCCAGCAGTTTCCGGGACGTACGTGGTCAAGAGACCCAGTACTTC

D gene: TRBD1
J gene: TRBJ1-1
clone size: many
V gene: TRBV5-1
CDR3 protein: CASSFRDRVNEAFF
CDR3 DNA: TGCGCCAGCAGCTTCCGGGACAGGGTCAATGAAGCTTTCTTT

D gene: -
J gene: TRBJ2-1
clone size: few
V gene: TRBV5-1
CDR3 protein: CASSLQGSPYNEQFF
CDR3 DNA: TGCGCCAGCAGCTTACAGGGATCCCCGTACAATGAGCAGTTCTTC